These 12 T cell receptor beta chains came from one sample sequenced in a study of T cells in Graves' hyperthyroidism and ophthalmopathy. There were TCR beta CDR3 regions amplified from RNA transcripts. Initially, a first-round RT-PCR of the TCR CDR3 employed the HTBI primer set. TCRdb re-called the multiplex PCR reads through MiXCR, storing one row per CDR3 protein. Of around 440,000 distinct CDR3 sequences listed, approximately 15% are singletons. The sequenced material came from blood. Receptor source: a woman between 18 and 29 years old with Graves' hyperthyroidism.

This clonotype was observed many times. This rearrangement joins TRBV28 to TRBJ1-5; TRBD1 matches at 11 bases. Germline CDR1 and CDR2: MDHEN and SYDVKM. V gave up 5 bases and J gave up 6 bases; unmatched junction bases: 6. The CDR3 sequence is 15 residues long. The CDR3 is CASSPGTGGSQPQHF. In DNA form, the CDR3 reads TGTGCCAGCAGTCCCGGGACAGGGGGTAGTCAGCCCCAGCATTTT.

This clonotype was counted between two and nine times. A read error may be the cause here, since a much bigger clone is one base away. V and J are TRBV6-1 and TRBJ2-3; 7 bases are a match to TRBD2. Germline V gene data show CDR1 as MNHNS and CDR2 as SASEGT. V lost 5 bases, J lost 2 bases, and 16 bases stayed unmatched. The CDR3 contains 18 residues. CDR3 protein: CASSPRDGPAGTTDTQYF. In DNA form, the CDR3 reads TGTGCCAGCAGTCCTCGGGATGGGCCAGCGGGGACCACAGATACGCAGTATTTT.

There are many counts of this clonotype. The chain has TRBV20-1 and TRBJ1-5, with 7 positions matching TRBD1. J lost 1 base, V lost 6 bases, and 12 bases had no gene match. The length of the CDR3 is 16 residues. Germline values: CDR1 DFQATT, CDR2 SNEGSKA (reference sequence). In DNA, the CDR3 is TGCAGTGCCAATGACAGGGAATTGTTGAGCAATCAGCCCCAGCATTTT. It translates to CSANDRELLSNQPQHF.

This clonotype turned up a few times. V is TRBV20-1 and J is TRBJ1-2; D uncertain. In germline, CDR1 is DFQATT, CDR2 SNEGSKA (reference sequence). Trimming stripped 6 bases from V and 8 bases from J, with 19 bases between. The CDR3 has 13 residues. This CDR3 is CSASGGKDRGYTF. The CDR3 DNA reads TGCAGTGCCTCTGGCGGGAAGGATCGCGGCTACACCTTC.

Only a few counts were recorded for this clonotype. This chain links TRBV11-1 with TRBJ1-2; 7 bases map to TRBD1. The CDR3 has 16 amino acids. J lost 3 bases, V lost 3 bases, and 10 bases had no gene match. The germline V gene has CDR1 SGHAT and CDR2 FQDESV (reference sequence). CDR3 coding DNA: TGTGCCAGCAGCTTCGGGCTCAAGGACAGGCACTATGGCTACACCTTC. Amino acid sequence: CASSFGLKDRHYGYTF. Based on the CDR3 plus reference TRBV11-1 and TRBJ1-2, the full variable domain is EAEVAQSPRYKITEKSQAVAFWCDPISGHATLYWYRQILGQGPELLVQFQDESVVDDSQLPKDRFSAERLKGVDSTLKIQPAELGDSAMYLCASSFGLKDRHYGYTFGSGTRLTVV.

This clonotype showed up many times. This chain connects TRBV18 to TRBJ1-5; D is uncertain. CDR1 and CDR2 (germline): KGHSH, LQKENI. Trimming removed 3 bases from V and 3 bases from J, with 9 bases in between. This CDR3 comprises 14 residues. CDR3 residues: CASSPDRFNQPQHF. CDR3 bases: TGTGCCAGCTCACCCGACCGTTTCAATCAGCCCCAGCATTTT.

The table lists this clonotype with a few counts. V and J are TRBV4-1 and TRBJ2-7, with TRBD2 matching 9 bases. Trimming removed 1 base from V and 1 base from J; junction bases left unmatched: 8. The CDR3 spans 17 residues. CDR1 is MGHRA and CDR2 is YSYEKL in the germline V gene. CDR3 DNA: TGCGCCAGCAGCCAAGGGGCCGGCGGGAGGGTTTCCTACGAGCAGTACTTC. Its protein product is CASSQGAGGRVSYEQYF.

In this sample, this clonotype turned up once. This chain uses TRBV11-2 with TRBJ1-4; a possible D gene is TRBD1 (5 bases). The CDR3 covers 15 residues. Germline values: CDR1 SGHAT, CDR2 FQNNGV. Trimming removed 5 bases from V and 0 bases from J, with 10 bases in between. The CDR3 region is CASSRRGTTNEKLFF. CDR3 DNA sequence: TGTGCCAGCAGCCGAAGGGGTACAACTAATGAAAAACTGTTTTTT.

This clonotype was counted once. A much bigger clone sits one base away, suggesting this may be a read error. This sequence joins TRBV3-1 and TRBJ2-7; no firm D call. The CDR3 extends over 16 amino acids. CDR1 and CDR2 from the germline V gene are LGHDT and YNNKEL (reference sequence). CDR3 loop: CASSRTLSSLSYKQYF. CDR3 DNA sequence: TGTGCCAGCAGCCGGACGCTCTCATCGTTATCCTACAAGCAGTACTTC.

V usage is TRBV7-9 and J usage is TRBJ1-1; D unresolved. Germline values: CDR1 SEHNR, CDR2 FQNEAQ (reference sequence). CDR3 length: 17 residues. The V gene lost 4 bases and the J gene lost 2 bases, with 20 bases spanning the gap. The CDR3, as DNA: TGTGCCAGCAGCTCCCTGAACCGGCTCAGGAAAAACACTGAAGCTTTCTTT. Protein sequence: CASSSLNRLRKNTEAFF.

This clonotype has only a few counts. The chain has TRBV18 and TRBJ2-3; unclear D gene. The CDR3 sequence is 15 residues long. Per the germline V gene, CDR1 is KGHSH and CDR2 is LQKENI. The germline V and J ends were trimmed by 5 bases and 5 bases, with 17 bases remaining between them. The CDR3 sequence is CASSSPVRKGDTQYF. In nucleotides, the CDR3 is TGTGCCAGCTCATCCCCCGTACGGAAGGGAGATACGCAGTATTTT.

This clonotype was counted between two and nine times. The rearrangement joins TRBV15 to TRBJ2-6, with a tentative D call TRBD2 (5 bases). The CDR3 covers 18 residues. Trimming took 5 bases from V and 0 from J, leaving 17 bases between them. Germline values: CDR1 LNHNV, CDR2 YYDKDF (reference sequence). DNA of the CDR3: TGTGCCACCAGCCCCGAGCGGTCTAAAAGCTCTGGGGCCAACGTCCTGACTTTC. It yields the protein CATSPERSKSSGANVLTF.